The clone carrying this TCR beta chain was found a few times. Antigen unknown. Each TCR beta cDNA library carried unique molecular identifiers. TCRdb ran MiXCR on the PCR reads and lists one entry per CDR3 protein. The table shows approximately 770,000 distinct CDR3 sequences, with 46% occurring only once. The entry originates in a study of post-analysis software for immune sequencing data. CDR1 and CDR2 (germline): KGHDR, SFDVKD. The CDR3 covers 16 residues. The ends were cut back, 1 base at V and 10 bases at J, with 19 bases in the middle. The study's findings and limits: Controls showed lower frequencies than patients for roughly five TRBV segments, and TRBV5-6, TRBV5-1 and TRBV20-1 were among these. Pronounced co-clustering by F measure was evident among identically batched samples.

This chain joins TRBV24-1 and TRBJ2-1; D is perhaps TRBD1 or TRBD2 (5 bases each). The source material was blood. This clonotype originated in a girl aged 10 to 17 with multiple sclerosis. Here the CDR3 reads CATSDFGGPIPSEQFF. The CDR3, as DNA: TGTGCCACCAGTGATTTTGGGGGACCAATCCCATCCGAGCAGTTCTTC.